This TCR beta chain is drawn from a study of cytomegalovirus exposure and HLA in healthy donors. The study's findings and limits: Several of the most significant clusters were apparently associated with common viral pathogens in a later analysis. Later analysis identified about 17,000 TCR beta sequences associated with HLA alleles, using a false discovery rate threshold of 0.05.

Primers included in the PCR were 60 Vbeta and 13 Jbeta primers. TCRdb's table, derived via immunoSEQ multiplex PCR, lists solely in-frame clones and lacks some. In the table there are 100,000 to 150,000 clones, around 72% of which are singletons. This clone appeared once. Antigen: not known. The sequence was obtained from a human donor in good health. Sequencing was done on a sample of PBMCs.

The CDR3 here is CASSLVGQGAYEQYF. The CDR3 nucleotides are TGTGCCAGCAGCTTAGTAGGACAGGGGGCCTACGAGCAGTACTTC. The chain employs TRBV7-2 and TRBJ2-7, with TRBD1 identical over 10 bases. Per the germline V gene, CDR1 is SGHTA and CDR2 is FQGNSA. The V segment lost 1 base and the J segment 2 bases; nucleotides outside the gene matches: 2. The CDR3 is 15 residues long.